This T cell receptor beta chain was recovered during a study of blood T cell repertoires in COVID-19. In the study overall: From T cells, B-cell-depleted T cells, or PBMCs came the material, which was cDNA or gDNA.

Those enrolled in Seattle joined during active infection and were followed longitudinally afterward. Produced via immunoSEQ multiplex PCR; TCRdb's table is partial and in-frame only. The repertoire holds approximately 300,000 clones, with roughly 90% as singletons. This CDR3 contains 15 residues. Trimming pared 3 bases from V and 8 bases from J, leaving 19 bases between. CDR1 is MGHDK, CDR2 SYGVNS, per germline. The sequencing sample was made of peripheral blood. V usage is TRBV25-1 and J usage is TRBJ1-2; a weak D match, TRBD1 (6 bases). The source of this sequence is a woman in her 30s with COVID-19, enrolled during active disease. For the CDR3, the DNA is TGTGCCAGCAGTGACCATGGACAGATCATGAGAGGCTACACCTTC. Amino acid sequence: CASSDHGQIMRGYTF.